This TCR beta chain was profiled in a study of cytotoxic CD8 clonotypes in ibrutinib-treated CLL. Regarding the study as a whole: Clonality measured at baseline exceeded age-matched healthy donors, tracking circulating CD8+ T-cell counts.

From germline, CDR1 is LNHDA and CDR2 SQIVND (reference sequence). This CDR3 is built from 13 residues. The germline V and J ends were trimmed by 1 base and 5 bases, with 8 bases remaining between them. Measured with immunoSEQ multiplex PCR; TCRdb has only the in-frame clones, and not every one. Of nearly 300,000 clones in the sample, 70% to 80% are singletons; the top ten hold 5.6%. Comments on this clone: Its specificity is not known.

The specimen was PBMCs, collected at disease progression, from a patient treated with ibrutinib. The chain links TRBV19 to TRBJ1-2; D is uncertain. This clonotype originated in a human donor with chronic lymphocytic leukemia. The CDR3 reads CASSIGQFYGYTF. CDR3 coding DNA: TGTGCCAGTAGTATAGGGCAGTTTTATGGCTACACCTTC.